The clone carrying this TCR beta chain occurred many times. Its antigen is currently unknown. The time point denotes: newly diagnosed GD, antithyroid drugs for less than 3 months. PBMC RNA served as the TCR library source. EDTA tubes received approximately 9 milliliters of collected peripheral blood. This record comes from a study of regulatory T cells in long-lasting Graves disease. The overall study: The antithyroid drugs taken by newly diagnosed Graves' patients had been used for under 3 months.

Study-wide findings and caveats: Less diverse TCR repertoires were seen in persistent Graves' patients than in newly diagnosed ones.

Germline assignment: CDR1 SGHTA and CDR2 FQGTGA. Deletions cut 2 bases from V and 0 bases from J, with 8 bases between. The CDR3 covers 14 residues. Construction of TCR beta libraries relied on iRepertoire HTBI primers and on Arm-PCR targeting CDR3 regions. MiXCR, applied by TCRdb to the multiplex PCR reads, yields one record per CDR3 protein. The sample has roughly 220,000 distinct CDR3 sequences, approximately 20% seen once. The sample was peripheral blood mononuclear cells (PBMCs), taken at new diagnosis, from a patient treated with antithyroid drugs. The J gene is TRBJ2-7, the V gene TRBV7-3; D not resolved. The source is a female donor with Graves disease. This CDR3 reads CASSLDPASYEQYF. The CDR3 nucleotides are TGTGCCAGCAGCTTAGATCCAGCCTCCTACGAGCAGTACTTC.